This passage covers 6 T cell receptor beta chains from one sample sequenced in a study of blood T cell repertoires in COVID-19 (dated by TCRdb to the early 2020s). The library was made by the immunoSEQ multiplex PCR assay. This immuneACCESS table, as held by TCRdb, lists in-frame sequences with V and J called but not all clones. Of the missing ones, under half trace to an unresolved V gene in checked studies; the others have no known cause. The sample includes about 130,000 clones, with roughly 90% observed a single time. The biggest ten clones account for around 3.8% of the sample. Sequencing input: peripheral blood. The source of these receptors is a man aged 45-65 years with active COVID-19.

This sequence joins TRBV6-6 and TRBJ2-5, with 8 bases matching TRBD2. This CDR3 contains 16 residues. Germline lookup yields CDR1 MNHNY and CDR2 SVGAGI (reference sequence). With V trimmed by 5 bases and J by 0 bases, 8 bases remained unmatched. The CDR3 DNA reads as TGTGCCAGCAGTCAACTAGCGGACCCGTACCAAGAGACCCAGTACTTC. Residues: CASSQLADPYQETQYF.

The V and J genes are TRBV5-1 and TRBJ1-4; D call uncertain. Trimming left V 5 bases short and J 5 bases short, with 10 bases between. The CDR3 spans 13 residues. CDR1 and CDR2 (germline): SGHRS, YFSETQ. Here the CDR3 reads CASRPGRNEKLFF. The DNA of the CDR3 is TGCGCCAGCAGACCCGGGAGAAATGAAAAACTGTTTTTT. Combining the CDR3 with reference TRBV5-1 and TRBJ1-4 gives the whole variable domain KAGVTQTPRYLIKTRGQQVTLSCSPISGHRSVSWYQQTPGQGLQFLFEYFSETQRNKGNFPGRFSGRQFSNSRSEMNVSTLELGDSALYLCASRPGRNEKLFFGSGTQLSVL.

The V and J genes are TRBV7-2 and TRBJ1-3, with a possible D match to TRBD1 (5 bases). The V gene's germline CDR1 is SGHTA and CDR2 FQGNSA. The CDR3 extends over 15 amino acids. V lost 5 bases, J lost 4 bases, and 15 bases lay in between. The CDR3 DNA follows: TGTGCCAGCAGCGTGTCCGGGGGTTCGGGAAACACCATATATTTT. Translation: CASSVSGGSGNTIYF.

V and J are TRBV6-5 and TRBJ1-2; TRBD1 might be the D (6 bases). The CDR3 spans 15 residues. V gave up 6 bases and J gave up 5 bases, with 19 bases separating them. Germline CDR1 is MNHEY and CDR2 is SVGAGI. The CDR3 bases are TGTGCCAGCAGCCGTTTACAGGGACGCGCGTATGGCTACACCTTC. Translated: CASSRLQGRAYGYTF.

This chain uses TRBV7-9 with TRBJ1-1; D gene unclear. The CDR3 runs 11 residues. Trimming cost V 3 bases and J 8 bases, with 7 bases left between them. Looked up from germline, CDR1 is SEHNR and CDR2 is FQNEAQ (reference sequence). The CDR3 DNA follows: TGTGCCAGCAGCTTTGCGGCAGAAGCTTTCTTT. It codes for CASSFAAEAFF.

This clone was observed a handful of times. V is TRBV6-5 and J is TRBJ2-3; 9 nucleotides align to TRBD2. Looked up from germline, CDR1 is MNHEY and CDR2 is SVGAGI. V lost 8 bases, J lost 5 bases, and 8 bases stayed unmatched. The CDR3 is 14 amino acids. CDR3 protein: CASEGGGAGDTQYF. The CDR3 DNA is TGTGCCAGCGAGGGCGGGGGGGCCGGAGATACGCAGTATTTT.